This TCR beta chain was found in a study of cytotoxic CD8 clonotypes in ibrutinib-treated CLL. CDR3 length: 15 residues. Germline CDR1 and CDR2: MDHEN and SYDVKM. V was shortened by 3 bases and J by 8 bases, with 17 bases between the two germline ends. Assay: immunoSEQ multiplex PCR; the TCRdb copy retains only in-frame clones and omits some. Of over 200,000 clones in the sample, 70% were seen once. The receptor comes from a human donor with chronic lymphocytic leukemia. The genes are TRBV28 and TRBJ2-1; D is unresolved. This specimen was PBMCs, taken after 12 months of ibrutinib treatment. DNA of the CDR3: TGTGCCAGCAGTTTTGGCGACCCCCGCCGAGATGAGCAGTTCTTC. Its translation is CASSFGDPRRDEQFF.